The 32 T cell receptor beta chains below come from one sample, sequenced in a study of Graves' ophthalmopathy and Graves' hyperthyroidism. RNA served as the template for amplifying TCR beta CDR3 regions. After a first-round RT-PCR with HTBI primers, a second-round multiplex PCR was run. In TCRdb, the multiplex PCR reads were re-called with MiXCR into one record per CDR3 protein. The table has hundreds of thousands of distinct CDR3 sequences, roughly two fifths seen once. The sequenced sample consisted of peripheral blood. The receptors shown here come from an adult man with Graves' ophthalmopathy.

The rearrangement joins TRBV20-1 to TRBJ1-4; tentative D call: TRBD1 (5 bases). V was clipped by 1 base and J by 7 bases, with 16 bases between them. The CDR3 runs 15 residues. Germline V CDR1 and CDR2: DFQATT, SNEGSKA (reference sequence). The CDR3 DNA is TGCAGTGCTAGAGCGTTGGGGCAGGGAGGTGAAAAACTGTTTTTT. Protein: CSARALGQGGEKLFF.

This clonotype was detected ten times or more. The chain recombines TRBV20-1 with TRBJ2-7, with D unresolved. Trimming removed 6 bases from V and 0 bases from J, with 12 bases in between. Germline assignment: CDR1 DFQATT and CDR2 SNEGSKA (reference sequence). CDR3 length: 13 amino acids. CDR3 sequence: CSASKSVSYEQYF. The CDR3 DNA follows: TGCAGTGCCTCAAAGAGCGTCTCCTACGAGCAGTACTTC.

The chain employs TRBV12-3 or TRBV12-4 and TRBJ1-4; D is uncertain. This CDR3 is 16 amino acids long. V lost 6 bases and J 0 bases, leaving 14 bases between the germline ends. The CDR3 coding sequence is TGTGCCAGCAGCCAAATGGACGGGGCAACTAATGAAAAACTGTTTTTT. It encodes CASSQMDGATNEKLFF.

The J gene is TRBJ1-2, the V gene TRBV29-1, with 8 bases aligning to TRBD1. With 4 bases clipped from V and 4 bases from J, the junction kept 8 bases outside the gene matches. Germline V gene data show CDR1 as SQVTM and CDR2 as ANQGSEA. The CDR3 is 14 amino acids. DNA for the CDR3: TGCAGCGTTGGAGGGGGCGGACAGGGCTATGGCTACACCTTC. Translating it yields CSVGGGGQGYGYTF.

The rearrangement uses TRBV11-2 and TRBJ2-2, with D maybe TRBD2 (5 bases). The germline V gene has CDR1 SGHAT and CDR2 FQNNGV. This CDR3 is built from 16 residues. The ends were cut back, 4 bases at V and 4 bases at J, with 16 bases in the middle. CDR3 loop: CASSSGLWRSTGELFF. The CDR3 bases are TGTGCCAGCAGCTCCGGGCTGTGGAGGAGCACCGGGGAGCTGTTTTTT.

The V gene is TRBV19, the J gene TRBJ1-2, with D maybe TRBD1 (5 bases). Trimming stripped 0 bases from V and 8 bases from J, with 22 bases between. This CDR3 comprises 17 residues. The germline V gene has CDR1 LNHDA and CDR2 SQIVND (reference sequence). CDR3 loop: CASSIDLYDSFTWGYTF. DNA for the CDR3: TGTGCCAGTAGTATAGATCTATACGACAGCTTCACGTGGGGCTACACCTTC.

The rearrangement joins TRBV5-1 to TRBJ2-5; the match to TRBD2 covers 8 bases. CDR1 and CDR2 (germline): SGHRS, YFSETQ. J lost 2 bases, V lost 0 bases, and 9 bases had no gene match. This CDR3 has 17 amino acids. CDR3 loop: CASSLALLADFQETQYF. The CDR3 DNA sequence: TGCGCCAGCAGCTTGGCCCTACTAGCGGACTTTCAAGAGACCCAGTACTTC.

The table lists this clonotype with many counts. V gene TRBV19 combines with J gene TRBJ1-5; 10 bases are a match to TRBD1. The J segment lost 5 bases and the V segment lost 7 bases, leaving 5 bases of the junction unmatched. The CDR3 is made up of 14 amino acids. Germline V CDR1 and CDR2: LNHDA, SQIVND (reference sequence). CDR3 amino acids: CASTEGTGDQPQHF. The CDR3 DNA sequence: TGTGCCAGTACCGAGGGGACAGGGGATCAGCCCCAGCATTTT. Full variable domain (rest looked up from reference TRBV19 and TRBJ1-5): DGGITQSPKYLFRKEGQNVTLSCEQNLNHDAMYWYRQDPGQGLRLIYYSQIVNDFQKGDIAEGYSVSREKKESFPLTVTSAQKNPTAFYLCASTEGTGDQPQHFGDGTRLSIL.

The chain has TRBV27 and TRBJ1-6; D possibly corresponds to TRBD1 (5 bases). Trimming took 3 bases from V and 9 from J, leaving 12 bases between them. This CDR3 region has 14 residues. Looked up from germline, CDR1 is MNHEY and CDR2 is SMNVEV (reference sequence). This CDR3 is CASSFVRDGSPLHF. The CDR3 nucleotides are TGTGCCAGCAGTTTTGTCAGGGATGGTTCACCCCTCCACTTT.

The sample holds one count of this clonotype. V gene TRBV5-6 combines with J gene TRBJ2-3; 8 nucleotides align to TRBD2. The ends lost 3 bases at V and 5 bases at J; junction bases unmatched: 14. CDR1 is SGHDT and CDR2 is YYEEEE in the germline V gene. The CDR3 runs to 17 residues. DNA of the CDR3: TGTGCCAGCAGCTCCAAGGGAACGGGGGGGCAGGGAGATACGCAGTATTTT. Its protein is CASSSKGTGGQGDTQYF.

This clonotype was recorded a few times. The chain recombines TRBV2 with TRBJ1-5, with D perhaps matching TRBD1 (6 bases). Germline loops: CDR1 SNHLY, CDR2 FYNNEI. V was shortened by 6 bases and J by 2 bases, with 14 bases between the two germline ends. The CDR3 loop spans 15 amino acids. For the CDR3, the DNA is TGTGCCAGCAGGGCGGGGGGGCCTGGCAATCAGCCCCAGCATTTT. Its translation is CASRAGGPGNQPQHF.

The chain joins TRBV7-8 to TRBJ2-7; TRBD2 might be the D (6 bases). CDR3 length: 13 amino acids. CDR1 and CDR2 (germline): SGHVS, FQNEAQ. Trimming pared 5 bases from V and 6 bases from J, leaving 14 bases between. CDR3 loop: CASSPAGPFEQYF. CDR3 nucleotide sequence: TGTGCCAGCAGCCCAGCGGGCCCCTTCGAGCAGTACTTC.

This clonotype was recorded at least ten times. DNA for the CDR3: TGTGCCAGCAGCCCCGGGGGGGCCTGGACCCAGTACTTC. Amino acid sequence: CASSPGGAWTQYF. The chain carries TRBV7-2 and TRBJ2-5; 8 bases map to TRBD2. Germline-derived CDR1 and CDR2 are SGHTA and FQGNSA. After removal of 5 bases from V and 7 bases from J, the junction contained 6 bases not matched to a gene. This CDR3 spans 13 amino acids.

There are many counts of this clonotype. The V and J genes are TRBV5-6 and TRBJ1-1, with a tentative D call TRBD1 (5 bases). V lost 1 base to trimming and J lost 6 bases, with 19 bases between them. Per germline, CDR1 SGHDT and CDR2 YYEEEE. The CDR3 loop spans 16 amino acids. The CDR3 region is CASSLLVSGREAEAFF. The CDR3 DNA is TGTGCCAGCAGCTTGCTCGTTTCAGGGAGGGAAGCTGAAGCTTTCTTT.

This clonotype was counted a few times. This may be a read error, as it is one base from a much larger clone. The V and J genes are TRBV6-5 and TRBJ1-1; D perhaps matches TRBD1 (5 bases). Per the germline V gene, CDR1 is MNHEY and CDR2 is SVGAGI. The CDR3 has 13 amino acids. V was pared by 10 bases and J by 11 bases, with 23 bases between. Here the CDR3 DNA reads TGTGCCATCAGCGCGAGGGGTTTATTATGGGCTTTCTTT. Its translation: CAISARGLLWAFF.

The sample holds a few counts of this clonotype. CDR3 nucleotides: TGTGCCAGCAGCTATGACGGGGGGCCCTGGGAGCAGTACTTC. Translated, it gives CASSYDGGPWEQYF. J is TRBJ2-7 and V is TRBV5-4; a weak D match, TRBD2 (7 bases). The CDR3 spans 14 residues. CDR1 is SGHNT, CDR2 YYREEE, per germline (reference sequence). Between the trimmed V and J ends, which lost 3 bases and 7 bases, there was a span of 17 bases.

On this clonotype itself: This is likely a read error, given that the CDR3 carries no conserved phenylalanine or tryptophan at its end. The DNA is left out, because the CDR3 cannot be placed on it with certainty; the CDR3 is given as TCRdb lists it. This rearrangement joins TRBV29-1 to TRBJ1-1; the DNA was not used to check the table's D call, TRBD1. Including both end residues, the CDR3 is 8 amino acids long. Looked up from germline, CDR1 is SQVTM and CDR2 is ANQGSEA. The CDR3 loop is CSVERRFS.

V and J are TRBV7-3 and TRBJ2-5, with D possibly TRBD1 on 5 matching bases. Germline V CDR1 and CDR2: SGHTA, FQGTGA. CDR3 length equals 14 residues. The V gene lost 5 bases and the J gene lost 2 bases, with 12 bases spanning the gap. CDR3: CASSPTGSQETQYF. The CDR3, as DNA: TGTGCCAGCAGCCCTACAGGATCTCAAGAGACCCAGTACTTC.

In this sample, this clonotype turned up many times. The genes are TRBV29-1 and TRBJ2-5; D is perhaps TRBD2 (6 bases). Germline V gene sequence: CDR1 SQVTM, CDR2 ANQGSEA. Trimming left V 4 bases short and J 1 base short, with 16 bases between. CDR3 length: 15 amino acids. CDR3 nucleotide sequence: TGCAGCGTTGGGGTGCGGGGACGACCCCAAGAGACCCAGTACTTC. Amino acid sequence: CSVGVRGRPQETQYF.

The CDR3 sequence: CASSDSPGTSGNQETQYF. In DNA, the CDR3 is TGTGCCAGCAGTGACTCCCCCGGGACTAGCGGGAACCAAGAGACCCAGTACTTC. The chain employs TRBV25-1 and TRBJ2-5; 13 positions match TRBD2. The CDR3 spans 18 residues. Germline CDR1 and CDR2: MGHDK and SYGVNS. Trimming took 3 bases from V and 0 from J; bases not matched to a gene: 7.

To note about this clonotype: Without the conserved terminal phenylalanine or tryptophan, this CDR3 likely stems from a read error. J is TRBJ2-7 and V is TRBV7-9; 10 bases agree with TRBD2. V lost 5 bases, J lost 3 bases, and 10 bases stayed unmatched. CDR1 is SEHNR and CDR2 is FQNEAQ in the germline V gene (reference sequence). The CDR3 has 16 residues. CDR3 coding DNA: TGTGCCAGCAGCCCAGTAAGACTAGCGGGCTTCTACGAGCAGTACCTC. This translates into CASSPVRLAGFYEQYL.

This clonotype has ten or more counts. J is TRBJ2-2 and V is TRBV6-5; no clear D gene. This CDR3 contains 13 residues. V lost 5 bases and J lost 5, with 9 bases in between. CDR1 and CDR2 from the germline V gene are MNHEY and SVGAGI. The CDR3 DNA sequence: TGTGCCAGCAGTCTCGATCTGACCGGGGAGCTGTTTTTT. The encoded protein is CASSLDLTGELFF.

This clonotype was detected ten times or more. CDR3 sequence reads: CASSPPQGPNTEAFF. The CDR3 DNA reads as TGTGCCAGTAGTCCCCCCCAGGGACCGAACACTGAAGCTTTCTTT. The chain uses TRBV19 and TRBJ1-1; D perhaps matches TRBD1 (5 bases). The length of the CDR3 is 15 residues. From germline, CDR1 is LNHDA and CDR2 SQIVND (reference sequence). Trimming took 5 bases from V and 1 from J, leaving 14 bases between them.

The sample holds many counts of this clonotype. V and J are TRBV20-1 and TRBJ1-1; D is ambiguous. V was trimmed by 3 bases and J by 3 bases, leaving 11 bases between them. Germline CDR1 reads DFQATT; CDR2 reads SNEGSKA (reference sequence). The CDR3 spans 13 residues. The CDR3 DNA reads TGCAGTGCTAGTTTGCTTCCCGACACTGAAGCTTTCTTT. Its protein is CSASLLPDTEAFF.

The CDR3, as DNA: TGCAGCGTACATGGGGGGGAGGGGCGAGAGACCCAGTACTTC. Translation: CSVHGGEGRETQYF. The chain is built from TRBV29-1 and TRBJ2-5, with 7 bases that match TRBD2. This CDR3 is built from 14 residues. The ends lost 6 bases at V and 4 bases at J; junction bases unmatched: 11. The germline CDR1 and CDR2 sequences are SQVTM and ANQGSEA. The full variable domain, in which reference TRBV29-1 and TRBJ2-5 provide the parts outside the CDR3, is SAVISQKPSRDICQRGTSLTIQCQVDSQVTMMFWYRQQPGQSLTLIATANQGSEATYESGFVIDKFPISRPNLTFSTLTVSNMSPEDSSIYLCSVHGGEGRETQYFGPGTRLLVL.

This clonotype was recorded a few times. The V call is TRBV5-6, the J call TRBJ2-1; D gene uncertain. CDR3 length: 14 amino acids. V was cut by 2 bases and J by 8 bases, with 14 bases left in between. The germline V gene encodes CDR1 SGHDT and CDR2 YYEEEE. CDR3 sequence reads: CASSLRSASYEQFF. The CDR3, as DNA: TGTGCCAGCAGCTTAAGGTCAGCGTCCTATGAGCAGTTCTTC. The whole variable domain, filled in from reference TRBV5-6 and TRBJ2-1, reads DAGVTQSPTHLIKTRGQQVTLRCSPKSGHDTVSWYQQALGQGPQFIFQYYEEEERQRGNFPDRFSGHQFPNYSSELNVNALLLGDSALYLCASSLRSASYEQFFGPGTRLTVL.

In the case of this clonotype: A read error may explain this, as a much larger clone is one base away. The chain carries TRBV20-1 and TRBJ1-5; D gene unclear. Germline V CDR1 and CDR2: DFQATT, SNEGSKA (reference sequence). The CDR3 totals 14 residues. Trimming took 5 bases from V and 2 from J, leaving 13 bases between them. The DNA of the CDR3 is TGCAGTGCTGGCAGGAAGGAGGGCAATCAGCCCCAGCATTTT. Amino acids: CSAGRKEGNQPQHF.

This clonotype was seen many times. The rearrangement uses TRBV6-1 and TRBJ1-1; 9 positions agree with TRBD1. V gave up 2 bases and J gave up 12 bases; unmatched junction bases: 7. Per germline, CDR1 MNHNS and CDR2 SASEGT. The CDR3 contains 13 residues. The DNA of the CDR3 is TGTGCCAGCAGTGAACGCCGGGACAGGGCTACTTTCTTT. Translated: CASSERRDRATFF.

Points on this clonotype: A read error may produce the germline difference seen at one junction end. This sequence joins TRBV2 and TRBJ2-2, with a possible D match to TRBD2 (6 bases). Looked up from germline, CDR1 is SNHLY and CDR2 is FYNNEI. This CDR3 comprises 17 residues. For the CDR3, the DNA is TGCGCCAGCAGCTGGCCGCCCGGGACTTCTAACACCGGGGAGCTGTTTTTT. Amino acid sequence: CASSWPPGTSNTGELFF.

This clonotype was seen a handful of times. The chain links TRBV19 to TRBJ1-5; D gene ambiguous. V gave up 1 base and J gave up 0 bases, with 10 bases separating them. Germline-derived CDR1 and CDR2 are LNHDA and SQIVND (reference sequence). The CDR3 has 16 amino acids. CDR3 nucleotide sequence: TGTGCCAGTAGTATAGTGGTGACACCTAGCAATCAGCCCCAGCATTTT. Protein: CASSIVVTPSNQPQHF.

The chain couples TRBV12-3 or TRBV12-4 to TRBJ1-1; D is uncertain. The CDR3 is made up of 13 amino acids. Trimming pared 3 bases from V and 4 bases from J, leaving 9 bases between. CDR3 DNA sequence: TGTGCCAGCAGTTTGGGAATTGCCACTGAAGCTTTCTTT. It yields the protein CASSLGIATEAFF.

The sample holds many counts of this clonotype. The chain has TRBV5-8 and TRBJ2-5; D is tentatively TRBD1 or TRBD2 (5 bases each). Trimming removed 7 bases at V and 4 bases at J, with 17 bases between. The CDR3 sequence is 14 residues long. From germline, CDR1 is SGHTS and CDR2 YDEGEE. The chain's CDR3 is CASARDLASETQYF. CDR3 in DNA: TGTGCCAGCGCCCGGGACCTCGCGTCAGAGACCCAGTACTTC.